This T cell receptor (beta chain) was recorded in a study of cytotoxic CD8 clonotypes in ibrutinib-treated CLL. About the research overall: After a median of around 70 months, 14 patients stayed remitted and 12 progressed; responses had been partial in some 25 and complete in 2.

CDR1 and CDR2 from the germline V gene are KGHSH and LQKENI. The CDR3 is made up of 13 amino acids. Trimming left V 2 bases short and J 7 bases short, with 9 bases between. With respect to this clone: Antigen unknown.

General study points: Investigators sampled sustained-remission and progressing patients at differing times.

Profiling relied on immunoSEQ multiplex PCR, and the TCRdb table lists in-frame clones only, not all of them. Found here are some 300,000 clones, about 80% of them singletons; the top ten hold about 6.3%. The input for sequencing was PBMCs, taken before ibrutinib treatment. This sequence joins TRBV18 and TRBJ1-5; no reliable D call. This TCR came from a human donor with chronic lymphocytic leukemia. The CDR3, as DNA: TGTGCCAGCTCACCAGACACCGTGCAGCCCCAGCATTTT. Residues: CASSPDTVQPQHF.